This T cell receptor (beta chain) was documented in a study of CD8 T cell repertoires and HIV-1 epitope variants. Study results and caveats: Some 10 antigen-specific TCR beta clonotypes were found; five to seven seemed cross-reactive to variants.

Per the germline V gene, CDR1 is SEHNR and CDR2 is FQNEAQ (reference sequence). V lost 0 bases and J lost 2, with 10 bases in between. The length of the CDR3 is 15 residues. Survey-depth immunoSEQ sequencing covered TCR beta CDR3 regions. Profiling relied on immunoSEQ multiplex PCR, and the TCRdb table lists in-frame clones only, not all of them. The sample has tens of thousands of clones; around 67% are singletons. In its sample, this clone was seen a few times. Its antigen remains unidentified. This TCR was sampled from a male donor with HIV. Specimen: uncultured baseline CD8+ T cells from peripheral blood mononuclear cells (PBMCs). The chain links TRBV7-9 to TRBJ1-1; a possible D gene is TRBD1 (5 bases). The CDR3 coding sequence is TGTGCCAGCAGCTTAGCGGGACCCTCTAACACTGAAGCTTTCTTT. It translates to CASSLAGPSNTEAFF.